This TCR beta chain derives from a study of early T cells in non-severe SARS-CoV-2 infection. Study-level findings and limits: Private and CD4 specificities were missed by VDJdb matching, which favored anti-spike CD8 responses.

Researchers tagged individual cDNA molecules with unique molecular identifiers. TCRdb recomputed calls from the 5' RACE reads with MiXCR, one row per CDR3 protein. Of 30,000 to 35,000 distinct CDR3 sequences in the sample, roughly 5.9% were seen once. At least ten counts were recorded for this clonotype. Its cognate antigen is unknown. The receptor comes from an adult who was a healthcare worker with PCR-confirmed SARS-CoV-2 infection or an uninfected control (not recorded which). The sequenced material came from whole blood.

The CDR3 here is CASSLLGQREGRETQYF. For the CDR3, the DNA is TGTGCCAGCAGCTTACTAGGCCAGCGGGAGGGTCGAGAGACCCAGTACTTC. V and J are TRBV7-8 and TRBJ2-5; 10 bases map to TRBD2. This CDR3 region has 17 residues. The junction had 10 bases not matched to a gene; V was cut back by 2 bases and J by 4 bases. Germline V lookup: CDR1 SGHVS, CDR2 FQNEAQ.